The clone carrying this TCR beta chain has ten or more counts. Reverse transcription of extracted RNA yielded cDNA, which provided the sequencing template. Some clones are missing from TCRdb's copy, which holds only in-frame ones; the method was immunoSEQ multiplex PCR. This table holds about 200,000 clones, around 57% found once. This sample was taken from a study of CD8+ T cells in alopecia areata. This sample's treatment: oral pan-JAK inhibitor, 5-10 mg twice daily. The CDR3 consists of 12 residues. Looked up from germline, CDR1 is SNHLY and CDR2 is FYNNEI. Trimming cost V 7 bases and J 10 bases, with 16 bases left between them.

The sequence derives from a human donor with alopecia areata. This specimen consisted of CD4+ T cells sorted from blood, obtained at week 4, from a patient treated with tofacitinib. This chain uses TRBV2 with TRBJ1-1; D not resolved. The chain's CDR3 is CASTPEMMGAFF. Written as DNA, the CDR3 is TGTGCCAGCACCCCAGAAATGATGGGAGCTTTCTTT.